These 26 T cell receptor beta chains originate from one sample sequenced in a study of control samples from healthy donors and cancer patients. Repertoires were generated with immunoSEQ multiplex PCR, while TCRdb's copy carries only in-frame clones and drops some. The table includes some 22,000 clones, around 84% detected once. Sequenced sample: PBMCs. Receptor source: a man aged 55-75 years with colorectal cancer.

The chain couples TRBV3-1 (or the pseudogene TRBV3-2) to TRBJ2-1; D assignment may be TRBD1 or TRBD2 (6 bases each). The V gene lost 0 bases and the J gene lost 15 bases, with 15 bases spanning the gap. CDR1 and CDR2 from the germline V gene are LGHDT and YNNKEL (reference sequence). The CDR3 runs 13 residues. This chain's CDR3 is CASSQDHNREVFF. DNA for the CDR3: TGTGCCAGCAGCCAAGATCACAACAGGGAGGTGTTCTTC.

J is TRBJ1-1 and V is TRBV18; 8 bases fit TRBD1. Per the germline V gene, CDR1 is KGHSH and CDR2 is LQKENI. The CDR3 covers 16 residues. Losses at the gene ends were 2 bases for V and 5 bases for J; bases not matched to a gene: 10. Here the CDR3 DNA reads TGTGCCAGCTCACCAAGTTGGACAGGGAGGAGGACTGAAGCTTTCTTT. Amino acids: CASSPSWTGRRTEAFF.

This clone was detected only a few times. The CDR3 nucleotides read TGTGCCAGCAGCGCCGGGACTAGCACATACAATGAGCAGTTCTTC. This codes for CASSAGTSTYNEQFF. The J gene is TRBJ2-1, the V gene TRBV3-1 (or the pseudogene TRBV3-2), with 9 bases lining up with TRBD2. The germline gives CDR1 LGHDT, CDR2 YNNKEL (reference sequence). The J segment lost 4 bases and the V segment lost 5 bases, leaving 6 bases of the junction unmatched. The length of the CDR3 is 15 residues.

The chain couples TRBV5-1 to TRBJ2-3; no reliable D call. The V gene's germline CDR1 is SGHRS and CDR2 YFSETQ. Trimming removed 0 bases from V and 5 bases from J, with 7 bases in between. This CDR3 contains 13 residues. The CDR3 loop is CASSLAMVDTQYF. As DNA, the CDR3 is TGCGCCAGCAGCTTGGCGATGGTAGATACGCAGTATTTT.

The chain recombines TRBV18 with TRBJ1-2; D gene unclear. The CDR3 consists of 15 residues. V dropped 6 bases and J dropped 6 bases, with 20 bases sitting between them. Germline CDR1 KGHSH, CDR2 LQKENI. This chain's CDR3 is CASSPAGPSSDGYTF. The CDR3 DNA is TGTGCCAGCTCCCCAGCCGGGCCATCATCGGATGGCTACACCTTC.

The chain combines TRBV6-2 or TRBV6-3 with TRBJ2-1, with D perhaps TRBD2 (7 bases). The germline V gene encodes CDR1 MNHEY and CDR2 SVGEGT. With 2 bases removed from V and 5 bases from J, the gap between germline ends came to 28 bases. This CDR3 is 20 amino acids long. The CDR3 sequence: CASSYGPYIWRGTTDNEQFF. In DNA form, the CDR3 reads TGTGCCAGCAGTTACGGGCCTTACATTTGGAGGGGGACTACCGACAATGAGCAGTTCTTC.

The V gene is TRBV6-1, the J gene TRBJ1-2; D not certain. This CDR3 has 14 residues. Per the germline V gene, CDR1 is MNHNS and CDR2 is SASEGT. Between the trimmed V and J ends, which lost 0 bases and 4 bases, there was a span of 9 bases. Written as DNA, the CDR3 is TGTGCCAGCAGTGAAGCGGGCAGTGGCTATGGCTACACCTTC. Its translation is CASSEAGSGYGYTF.

V and J are TRBV7-9 and TRBJ2-6; D gene ambiguous. The CDR3 consists of 15 residues. Germline V gene lookup returns CDR1 SEHNR and CDR2 FQNEAQ (reference sequence). The V gene lost 1 base and the J gene lost 2 bases, with 6 bases spanning the gap. The CDR3 sequence: CASSLGSTGANVLTF. CDR3 DNA sequence: TGTGCCAGCAGCTTAGGGTCGACTGGGGCCAACGTCCTGACTTTC.

The genes are TRBV2 and TRBJ1-1; the D gene is possibly TRBD1 (5 bases). The V gene lost 4 bases and the J gene lost 1 base, with 16 bases spanning the gap. Germline lookup yields CDR1 SNHLY and CDR2 FYNNEI. This CDR3 region has 16 residues. CDR3 bases: TGTGCCAGCAGTGGAAAGTCTTGGGACCCGAACACTGAAGCTTTCTTT. It is translated as CASSGKSWDPNTEAFF.

CDR3 sequence: CASRGRDRVGEQFF. In nucleotides, the CDR3 is TGTGCCAGCAGGGGACGGGACAGGGTAGGTGAGCAGTTCTTC. The chain uses TRBV3-1 (or the pseudogene TRBV3-2) and TRBJ2-1; 9 bases fit TRBD1. Germline CDR1 LGHDT, CDR2 YNNKEL (reference sequence). CDR3 size: 14 residues. V was clipped by 6 bases and J by 9 bases; unmatched bases: 9.

The V and J genes are TRBV27 and TRBJ1-5, with D hard to call. This CDR3 has 13 amino acids. The ends were cut back, 5 bases at V and 0 bases at J, with 5 bases in the middle. Germline lookup yields CDR1 MNHEY and CDR2 SMNVEV (reference sequence). In nucleotides, the CDR3 is TGTGCCAGCAGTCCTTATAGCAATCAGCCCCAGCATTTT. Translation gives CASSPYSNQPQHF.

The genes are TRBV11-2 and TRBJ1-2; TRBD1 aligns across 8 bases. The V segment lost 6 bases and the J segment 4 bases; nucleotides outside the gene matches: 4. Germline lookup yields CDR1 SGHAT and CDR2 FQNNGV. CDR3 length: 13 amino acids. CDR3 coding DNA: TGTGCCAGCAGATTAACAGGGGGCTATGGCTACACCTTC. As protein: CASRLTGGYGYTF.

This clone was recorded a few times. This chain connects TRBV6-1 to TRBJ2-2, with D uncertain. CDR1 is MNHNS, CDR2 SASEGT, per germline. Trimming removed 2 bases at V and 5 bases at J, with 15 bases between. The CDR3 consists of 16 residues. In nucleotides, the CDR3 is TGTGCCAGCAGTGAAAAATGGGGTACGAGAACCGGGGAGCTGTTTTTT. Its protein is CASSEKWGTRTGELFF.

The chain employs TRBV25-1 and TRBJ2-2; a weak D match, TRBD2 (6 bases). In germline, CDR1 is MGHDK, CDR2 SYGVNS. The V gene lost 5 bases and the J gene lost 6 bases, with 13 bases spanning the gap. The CDR3 totals 14 residues. CDR3 in amino acids: CASSPPGAPGELFF. The CDR3 nucleotides are TGTGCCAGCAGTCCCCCGGGAGCCCCCGGGGAGCTGTTTTTT.

On this clone itself: This sample includes further DNA sequences coding for the same CDR3. The chain uses TRBV5-4 and TRBJ2-2; 9 nucleotides align to TRBD2. The CDR3 is made up of 16 amino acids. The ends lost 0 bases at V and 6 bases at J; junction bases unmatched: 6. Germline V gene sequence: CDR1 SGHNT, CDR2 YYREEE (reference sequence). The chain's CDR3 is CASSLGAGGPAGELFF. In DNA, the CDR3 is TGTGCCAGCAGCTTGGGGGCGGGGGGGCCTGCCGGGGAGCTGTTTTTT. Full variable domain (remainder filled in from reference TRBV5-4 and TRBJ2-2): ETGVTQSPTHLIKTRGQQVTLRCSSQSGHNTVSWYQQALGQGPQFIFQYYREEENGRGNFPPRFSGLQFPNYSSELNVNALELDDSALYLCASSLGAGGPAGELFFGEGSRLTVL.

The gene calls are TRBV27 and TRBJ1-1; 9 bases match TRBD1. Germline lookup yields CDR1 MNHEY and CDR2 SMNVEV (reference sequence). V lost 5 bases, J lost 7 bases, and 20 bases stayed unmatched. This CDR3 has 18 residues. The CDR3 loop is CASSAFRAWTGEVSEAFF. The CDR3 region has the DNA TGTGCCAGCAGTGCTTTTAGAGCCTGGACAGGGGAGGTGAGTGAAGCTTTCTTT.

This clone appeared a few times. This chain connects TRBV7-9 to TRBJ2-2; D unclear. The CDR3 spans 13 residues. Trimming left V 5 bases short and J 5 bases short, with 9 bases between. Germline V gives CDR1 SEHNR, CDR2 FQNEAQ (reference sequence). The CDR3 reads CASSNSGTGELFF. In DNA, the CDR3 is TGTGCCAGCAGCAACTCAGGTACCGGGGAGCTGTTTTTT.

CDR3 sequence reads: CASTPRGIGTDTQYF. The CDR3 nucleotides read TGTGCCAGTACCCCGAGGGGGATCGGGACAGATACGCAGTATTTT. The V call is TRBV19, the J call TRBJ2-3; tentative D call: TRBD1 (6 bases). Trimming took off 7 bases at V and 3 bases at J, with 17 bases between the two ends. Germline-derived CDR1 and CDR2 are LNHDA and SQIVND (reference sequence). The CDR3 has 15 amino acids.

This chain joins TRBV4-1 and TRBJ2-2; D unresolved. The CDR3 is made up of 17 amino acids. CDR1 is MGHRA and CDR2 is YSYEKL in the germline V gene. V lost 4 bases to trimming and J lost 2 bases, with 17 bases between them. CDR3 nucleotide sequence: TGCGCCAGCAGCCCCCCCGCCCGAGAGACCAACACCGGGGAGCTGTTTTTT. Amino acids: CASSPPARETNTGELFF.

This chain joins TRBV11-2 and TRBJ1-1; D uncertain. The CDR3 has 15 amino acids. The V gene's germline CDR1 is SGHAT and CDR2 FQNNGV. Between the trimmed V and J ends, which lost 2 bases and 1 base, there was a span of 11 bases. CDR3 sequence (DNA): TGTGCCAGCAGCTTAAATTACGGTCGGAACACTGAAGCTTTCTTT. It yields the protein CASSLNYGRNTEAFF.

This clone was found once. The CDR3 sequence: CASSIVIGPDQDAFF. DNA of the CDR3: TGTGCCAGTAGTATTGTGATCGGGCCGGACCAGGACGCTTTCTTT. The chain links TRBV19 to TRBJ1-1, with D uncertain. This CDR3 spans 15 amino acids. With 3 bases removed from V and 11 bases from J, the gap between germline ends came to 22 bases. The V gene's germline CDR1 is LNHDA and CDR2 SQIVND (reference sequence).

V usage is TRBV6-5 and J usage is TRBJ1-2; possible D gene TRBD1, 5 bases. Trimming took off 7 bases at V and 4 bases at J, with 19 bases between the two ends. The CDR3 contains 15 residues. The germline V gene encodes CDR1 MNHEY and CDR2 SVGAGI. The CDR3 loop reads CASTPGGGSIYGYTF. DNA of the CDR3: TGTGCCAGCACTCCCGGGGGGGGGAGCATCTATGGCTACACCTTC.

This clone is classed as large (0.1 to 1%). The chain has TRBV6-5 and TRBJ1-6; D uncertain. V was shortened by 5 bases and J by 0 bases, with 8 bases between the two germline ends. Germline V gene lookup returns CDR1 MNHEY and CDR2 SVGAGI. This CDR3 comprises 15 residues. The CDR3 sequence: CASSPLFSYNSPLHF. The CDR3, as DNA: TGTGCCAGCAGTCCCCTTTTCTCCTATAATTCACCCCTCCACTTT.

The J gene is TRBJ1-6, the V gene TRBV6-4; D unclear. V gave up 2 bases and J gave up 10 bases, with 9 bases separating them. This CDR3 is 13 amino acids long. The germline V gene encodes CDR1 MRHNA and CDR2 SNTAGT. DNA for the CDR3: TGTGCCAGCAGTGACCAATCCGGCTCACCCCTCCACTTT. Translated: CASSDQSGSPLHF.

This clone has a single count. V and J are TRBV9 and TRBJ1-1; D gene ambiguous. This CDR3 contains 16 residues. Deletions cut 0 bases from V and 0 bases from J, with 12 bases between. Germline V gives CDR1 SGDLS, CDR2 YYNGEE. The CDR3 region has the DNA TGTGCCAGCAGCGTAGACGGATTTGGCGTGAACACTGAAGCTTTCTTT. This gives the protein CASSVDGFGVNTEAFF.

CDR3 in amino acids: CASSVELRLTRGNQPQHF. As DNA, the CDR3 is TGTGCCAGTAGTGTCGAACTCCGCCTAACAAGGGGCAATCAGCCCCAGCATTTT. The chain joins TRBV19 to TRBJ1-5; D is ambiguous. Looked up from germline, CDR1 is LNHDA and CDR2 is SQIVND (reference sequence). The CDR3 extends over 18 amino acids. V gave up 5 bases and J gave up 2 bases, with 22 bases separating them.